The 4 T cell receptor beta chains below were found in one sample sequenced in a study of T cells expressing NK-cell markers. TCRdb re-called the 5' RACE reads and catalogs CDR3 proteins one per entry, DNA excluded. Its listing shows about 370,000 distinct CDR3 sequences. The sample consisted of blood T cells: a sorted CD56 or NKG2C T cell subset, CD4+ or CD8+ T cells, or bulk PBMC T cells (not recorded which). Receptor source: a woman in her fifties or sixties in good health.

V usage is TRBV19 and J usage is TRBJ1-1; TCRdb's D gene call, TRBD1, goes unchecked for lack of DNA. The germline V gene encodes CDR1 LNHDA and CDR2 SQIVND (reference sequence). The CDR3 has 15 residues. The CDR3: CASRPPLLRDTEAFF.

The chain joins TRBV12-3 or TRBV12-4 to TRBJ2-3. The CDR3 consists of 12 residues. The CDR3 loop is CASWESTDTQYF.

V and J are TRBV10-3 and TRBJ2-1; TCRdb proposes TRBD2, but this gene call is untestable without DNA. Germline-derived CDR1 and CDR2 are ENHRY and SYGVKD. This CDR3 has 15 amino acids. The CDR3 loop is CAISAGTREENEQFF.

This chain's CDR3 is CAISGAGVRNEQFF. The chain has TRBV10-3 and TRBJ2-1; TCRdb calls TRBD1, which cannot be checked without DNA. CDR1 and CDR2 (germline): ENHRY, SYGVKD. The CDR3 loop spans 14 amino acids.